The source of this TCR beta chain is a study of T cell repertoires in cytomegalovirus infection (dated by TCRdb to about 2019). The study in broad terms: The peptide stimulations were aimed at well-studied HLA-B-restricted epitopes as well as recently identified HLA-C-restricted CMV epitopes, whose presentation resists viral immunomodulation. Because public TCR beta signatures pointed to carriage of CMV infection together with the matching HLA type, the HLA type of each donor mattered for the analysis.

From the cysteine through the phenylalanine, the CDR3 covers 14 amino acids. Here the CDR3 DNA is all that survives: 42 bases in frame from base 1. Trimming leaves V shorter by 5 bases and J shorter by 5 bases, with the junction holding 7 bases beyond the gene matches. CDR1 is given as SGHNT and CDR2 as YENEEA, both from the germline V gene. The treatment or condition label here, explained by the study, means: in vitro stimulation with specific CMV peptide epitopes to enrich CMV-specific T cells. Comment on this clonotype: The antigen it recognizes is unknown. It has no much larger one-base neighbor in the sample; base qualities were not kept.

Data came from an Illumina HiSeq 1500. The public reads were quality trimmed at Q25 with fastp and then assembled into clones with MiXCR by TCRdb, keeping productive beta chains. One record per CDR3 amino acid sequence lists the most common genes and DNA. In all, the sample holds roughly 500,000 distinct CDR3 sequences, and more than 30% of those were seen once. The ten largest clones take up roughly 17% of the sample. Summary of the overall study and its limitations: In both this cohort and an independent cohort of under 450 donors, the cumulative frequency of public TCR beta family members distinguished carriers of CMV infection plus the relevant HLA type. The ex vivo response was dominated by HLA-C-restricted CMV-specific TCR beta clonotypes, which also provided the single most frequent clonotype in two of eight donors.

The origin of this receptor is a human donor in good health (CMV status not recorded). Some clones in this sample may be carry-over from other donors' samples. Sequencing was performed on cultured PBMCs, taken from culture after CMV antigen stimulation. The chain uses TRBV11-3 and TRBJ2-3; the junction holds 7 bases that match TRBD1. The CDR3 reads CASSTEDREDTQYF. Here is the DNA: TGTGCCAGCAGCACAGAAGACAGGGAAGATACGCAGTATTTT.